The clone carrying this T cell receptor beta chain has at least ten counts. Authors of the study amplified TCR beta CDR3 regions from RNA transcripts. HTBI primers were employed in a first-round RT-PCR of the TCR CDR3. One entry per CDR3 protein results from TCRdb running MiXCR on the multiplex PCR reads. The data contain 300,000 to 400,000 distinct CDR3 sequences, 21% of them seen just once; the ten biggest clones take up around half. These data originate in a study of T cells in Graves' hyperthyroidism and ophthalmopathy. The diagnoses drew upon clinical symptoms, serum thyroxine and TRAb, thyroid ultrasound and orbital computed tomography. The trim removed 3 bases at V and 0 bases at J, leaving 6 bases unmatched. The CDR3 is 17 residues long. CDR1 and CDR2 from the germline V gene are MNHNS and SASEGT.

V is TRBV6-1 and J is TRBJ1-3, with 9 nucleotides matching TRBD1. The TCR sequence derives from a woman between 45 and 65 years old with Graves' hyperthyroidism. The specimen was blood. As DNA, the CDR3 is TGTGCCAGCAGTGACCGGGACAGGGTAAACTCTGGAAACACCATATATTTT. It specifies CASSDRDRVNSGNTIYF.